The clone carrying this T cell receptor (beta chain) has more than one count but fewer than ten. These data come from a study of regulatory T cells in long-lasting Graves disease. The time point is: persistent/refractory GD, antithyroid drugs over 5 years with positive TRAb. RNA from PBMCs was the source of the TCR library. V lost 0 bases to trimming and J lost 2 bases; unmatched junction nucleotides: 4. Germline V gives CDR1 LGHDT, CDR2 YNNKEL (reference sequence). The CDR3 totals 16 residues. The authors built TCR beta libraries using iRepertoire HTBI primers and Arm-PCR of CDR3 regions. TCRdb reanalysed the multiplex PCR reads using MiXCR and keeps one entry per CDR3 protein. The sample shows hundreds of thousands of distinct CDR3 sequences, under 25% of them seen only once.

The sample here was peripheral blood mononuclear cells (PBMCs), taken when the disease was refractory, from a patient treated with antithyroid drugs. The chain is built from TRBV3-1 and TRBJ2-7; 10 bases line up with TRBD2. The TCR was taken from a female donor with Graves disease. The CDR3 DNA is TGTGCCAGCAGCCAAGACAGCGGGAGGGCCCCCTACGAGCAGTACTTC. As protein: CASSQDSGRAPYEQYF.